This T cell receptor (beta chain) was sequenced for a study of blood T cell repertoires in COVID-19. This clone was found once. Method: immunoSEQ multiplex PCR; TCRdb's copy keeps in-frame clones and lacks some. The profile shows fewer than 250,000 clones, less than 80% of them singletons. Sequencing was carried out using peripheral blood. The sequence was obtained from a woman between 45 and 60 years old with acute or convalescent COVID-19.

The CDR3 bases are TGTGCCAGCAGCCCGCGGACAGGGCCGGGCAATCAGCCCCAGCATTTT. This gives the protein CASSPRTGPGNQPQHF. The rearrangement uses TRBV7-8 and TRBJ1-5, with TRBD1 identical over 8 bases. CDR1 and CDR2 (germline): SGHVS, FQNEAQ. V lost 5 bases and J lost 2; bases outside the gene matches: 8. The CDR3 length is 16 residues.